This T cell receptor beta chain was captured in a study of blood T cell repertoires in COVID-19. On the study more broadly: T cells, B-cell-depleted T cells, or PBMCs supplied cDNA or gDNA.

The CDR3 extends over 13 amino acids. Trimming at V came to 1 base and at J to 9 bases, leaving 5 bases not matched to a gene. In germline, CDR1 is LGHDT, CDR2 YNNKEL (reference sequence). The repertoire was sequenced with immunoSEQ multiplex PCR; TCRdb's copy has only in-frame clones and lacks some. The sample has 150,000 to 200,000 clones; 65% to 85% are singletons. The sample consisted of peripheral blood. V usage is TRBV3-1 (or the pseudogene TRBV3-2) and J usage is TRBJ2-7; 8 bases line up with TRBD2. The receptor was derived from a man aged 60 to 69 with active or convalescent COVID-19. CDR3 amino acids: CASSQGAGVGQYF. DNA of the CDR3: TGTGCCAGCAGCCAAGGAGCGGGAGTCGGGCAGTACTTC.